The 16 T cell receptor beta chains presented below share a single source sample, sequenced in a study of blood T cell repertoires in COVID-19. TCRdb's table, derived via immunoSEQ multiplex PCR, lists solely in-frame clones and lacks some. The data hold about 69,000 clones, with roughly 80% observed a single time. Sequencing was performed on peripheral blood. The source is a man aged 45-60 years with COVID-19, enrolled during active disease.

The chain recombines TRBV7-2 with TRBJ2-7, with a possible D match to TRBD1 (6 bases). The CDR3 contains 15 residues. In germline, CDR1 is SGHTA, CDR2 FQGNSA. Trimming left V 1 base short and J 6 bases short, with 16 bases between. The CDR3 DNA is TGTGCCAGCAGCTTAGTGTCTGACAGGATCGGCGAGCAGTACTTC. Translation: CASSLVSDRIGEQYF.

V and J are TRBV4-1 and TRBJ2-2; the match to TRBD2 covers 12 bases. After removal of 0 bases from V and 3 bases from J, the junction contained 11 bases not matched to a gene. Germline values: CDR1 MGHRA, CDR2 YSYEKL. The CDR3 runs 20 residues. The CDR3 DNA reads TGCGCCAGCAGCCAAGATGCGTCTAGCGGGGGGGCGGGCGACACCGGGGAGCTGTTTTTT. It specifies CASSQDASSGGAGDTGELFF.

V and J are TRBV7-9 and TRBJ1-2; D is uncertain. Trimming took off 3 bases at V and 5 bases at J, with 7 bases between the two ends. The CDR3 sequence is 12 residues long. CDR1 and CDR2 (germline): SEHNR, FQNEAQ (reference sequence). The CDR3 region is CASSFDKYGYTF. CDR3 nucleotides: TGTGCCAGCAGCTTCGACAAATATGGCTACACCTTC.

Written as DNA, the CDR3 is TGCGCCAGCAGCCGGACTAGTGGCACTGAAGCTTTCTTT. As protein: CASSRTSGTEAFF. This chain connects TRBV4-1 to TRBJ1-1; D is undetermined. Germline CDR1 and CDR2: MGHRA and YSYEKL. V was cut by 4 bases and J by 4 bases, with 10 bases left in between. The CDR3 runs 13 residues.

The chain recombines TRBV19 with TRBJ1-2; no clear D gene. This CDR3 is 16 amino acids long. Germline V lookup: CDR1 LNHDA, CDR2 SQIVND (reference sequence). Trimming cost V 6 bases and J 1 base, with 18 bases left between them. CDR3: CASSNVRGVLNYGYTF. The CDR3 DNA reads as TGTGCCAGTAGCAACGTTCGTGGAGTTCTTAACTATGGCTACACCTTC.

As DNA, the CDR3 is TGTGCCAGCAGCCAGACAGGGTTCTACGAGCAGTACTTC. Amino acids: CASSQTGFYEQYF. This chain links TRBV28 with TRBJ2-7, with 7 bases matching TRBD1. V lost 6 bases, J lost 3 bases, and 5 bases stayed unmatched. This CDR3 has 13 residues. Germline CDR1 is MDHEN and CDR2 is SYDVKM.

The gene calls are TRBV7-2 and TRBJ2-7, with 11 bases matching TRBD2. V was clipped by 5 bases and J by 7 bases; unmatched bases: 10. CDR3 length equals 15 residues. The germline V gene encodes CDR1 SGHTA and CDR2 FQGNSA. CDR3 protein: CASSPVSGLAGEQYF. The CDR3 nucleotides are TGTGCCAGCAGCCCCGTCTCCGGACTAGCGGGTGAGCAGTACTTC. The entire variable domain, with the rest obtained from reference TRBV7-2 and TRBJ2-7, is as follows: GAGVSQSPSNKVTEKGKDVELRCDPISGHTALYWYRQSLGQGLEFLIYFQGNSAPDKSGLPSDRFSAERTGGSVSTLTIQRTQQEDSAVYLCASSPVSGLAGEQYFGPGTRLTVT.

V usage is TRBV4-1 and J usage is TRBJ2-7, with D tentatively TRBD2 (6 bases). CDR1 and CDR2 from the germline V gene are MGHRA and YSYEKL. The V end was cut by 1 base, the J end by 2 bases, with 15 bases between. The CDR3 loop spans 16 amino acids. CDR3 DNA: TGCGCCAGCAGCCAAGGACCCGGGACTGACACCTACGAGCAGTACTTC. It yields the protein CASSQGPGTDTYEQYF.

V is TRBV10-3 and J is TRBJ2-1, with D tentatively TRBD2 (6 bases). CDR1 and CDR2 from the germline V gene are ENHRY and SYGVKD. The CDR3 sequence is 16 residues long. Trimming pared 2 bases from V and 7 bases from J, leaving 18 bases between. CDR3 coding DNA: TGTGCCATCAGTGAGCGGGGGTCGTTAAAGTCTAATGAGCAGTTCTTC. Translation: CAISERGSLKSNEQFF.

J is TRBJ2-3 and V is TRBV7-3; D is uncertain. V lost 5 bases and J lost 0, with 9 bases in between. This CDR3 has 14 residues. Germline V lookup: CDR1 SGHTA, CDR2 FQGTGA. CDR3: CASSPLSSTDTQYF. The CDR3 nucleotides read TGTGCCAGCAGCCCCCTCTCGAGCACAGATACGCAGTATTTT. Variable domain in full (rest from reference TRBV7-3 and TRBJ2-3): GAGVSQTPSNKVTEKGKYVELRCDPISGHTALYWYRQSLGQGPEFLIYFQGTGAADDSGLPNDRFFAVRPEGSVSTLKIQRTERGDSAVYLCASSPLSSTDTQYFGPGTRLTVL.

The chain has TRBV13 and TRBJ2-7; D unresolved. Germline V gene data show CDR1 as PRHDT and CDR2 as FYEKMQ (reference sequence). Trimming took off 0 bases at V and 0 bases at J, with 9 bases between the two ends. CDR3 length: 15 residues. The DNA of the CDR3 is TGTGCCAGCAGCTTAGGGGGCGCAATCTCCTACGAGCAGTACTTC. Residues: CASSLGGAISYEQYF.

The chain recombines TRBV3-1 (or the pseudogene TRBV3-2) with TRBJ2-7, with 8 bases fitting TRBD1. The CDR3 spans 10 residues. Germline V gene data show CDR1 as LGHDT and CDR2 as YNNKEL (reference sequence). The trim removed 9 bases at V and 11 bases at J, leaving 6 bases unmatched. The CDR3 loop is CARPGTGEYF. DNA for the CDR3: TGTGCCAGACCCGGGACAGGAGAGTACTTC.

This chain uses TRBV6-4 with TRBJ1-2; 9 nucleotides align to TRBD1. CDR1 is MRHNA and CDR2 is SNTAGT in the germline V gene. J was trimmed by 3 bases and V by 8 bases; bases with no gene match: 10. This CDR3 has 15 residues. For the CDR3, the DNA is TGTGCCAGCCGTCCGACAGGGGGGAGTGACTATGGCTACACCTTC. Translated: CASRPTGGSDYGYTF.

This chain uses TRBV5-4 with TRBJ2-1; the D gene is possibly TRBD2 (6 bases). The CDR3 spans 16 residues. Germline V gene sequence: CDR1 SGHNT, CDR2 YYREEE (reference sequence). The V and J ends lost 4 bases and 7 bases respectively, with 21 bases between them. CDR3 loop: CASSPEGQPGLNEQFF. CDR3 DNA: TGTGCCAGCAGCCCGGAGGGCCAGCCGGGGCTTAATGAGCAGTTCTTC.

The V gene is TRBV4-2, the J gene TRBJ1-6; no clear D. V gave up 3 bases and J gave up 0 bases, with 24 bases separating them. Per the germline V gene, CDR1 is LGHNA and CDR2 is YNFKEQ. The CDR3 sequence is 21 residues long. CDR3 in DNA: TGTGCCAGCAGCCATAGAATACACCTCCTAAGACAAAGCTCCTATAATTCACCCCTCCACTTT. Amino acids: CASSHRIHLLRQSSYNSPLHF.

This sequence joins TRBV10-3 and TRBJ2-3, with 7 bases identical to TRBD1. The CDR3 is 16 residues long. The germline V gene has CDR1 ENHRY and CDR2 SYGVKD. V lost 3 bases and J lost 2; bases outside the gene matches: 8. In DNA form, the CDR3 reads TGTGCCATCAGTGACCTCCGGGACAGTACCACAGATACGCAGTATTTT. It translates to CAISDLRDSTTDTQYF.